Listed here is a single T cell receptor beta chain. The count of this clone is one. This receptor's antigen is unknown. Qualities for individual bases were not recorded, and no much larger clone is one base off. One collaborating source in Seattle enrolled patients while the patients were actively infected and followed the patients over time throughout the course of disease. The collaborating institutions used their own protocols to collect whole blood in K2EDTA tubes. For TCRbeta analysis, collaborators shipped samples as frozen whole blood, isolated PBMCs, or DNA extracted from either of those sample types. This sample is drawn from a study of blood T cell repertoires in COVID-19 (dated by TCRdb to the early 2020s). Background on the whole study: The collaborator samples originated in the United States, Italy and Spain and spanned the acute and convalescent phases of COVID-19. Where available, HLA class I and class II types were obtained from metadata supplied by the sample provider rather than from assay-based typing. Nearly every sample came with metadata listing a de-identified subject ID, COVID-19 status, age in years and sex. The material from the prospective study consisted of cDNA or gDNA derived from T cells, B-cell-depleted T cells, or PBMCs. The samples were drawn from the first 160 participants of the ongoing ImmuneRACE study and from 1,254 subjects provided by 6 global collaborators. The dataset comprised deeply sampled blood TCRbeta repertoires from subjects exposed to, actively infected with, or recovered from COVID-19. The repertoires were released in a freely available public database meant as a resource for research on the immune response to SARS-CoV-2.

TCRbeta CDR3 regions were amplified from genomic DNA using the immunoSEQ Assay, a bias-controlled multiplex PCR. The original pipeline was this. Nucleated cell counts per sample were estimated from amplification of reference gene primers within the assay. To quantify the absolute abundance of each unique TCRbeta CDR3 rearrangement, sequence reads were collapsed and filtered. For each sample, productive Simpson clonality was calculated by taking the square root of Simpson's diversity index across productive rearrangements. Here the immuneACCESS table is served through TCRdb, limited to in-frame sequences with V and J called. Missing clones are a known gap in these copies; in checked studies unresolved V genes cover under half, and the rest lacks a known reason. V and J calls plus clone size are reproduced from that table; the DNA served to infer D and trimming. The sample contains 150,000 to 180,000 clones, approximately 85% of them found a single time. The top ten constitute roughly 0.62% of the sample.

General study outcomes and caveats: How much clinical and demographic metadata was included differed by source and by participant, and the metadata was provided uncurated.

The source material was peripheral blood. The TCR was taken from a man aged 55 to 69 with COVID-19, enrolled during active disease.

CDR3 protein: CASSLNRAREKLFF. Here is the DNA: TGTGCCAGCAGCTTGAACAGGGCGCGTGAAAAACTGTTTTTT. This chain joins TRBV7-2 to TRBJ1-4; TRBD1 is a possible D gene, resting on 6 matching bases. Taken from the germline V gene, the CDR1 and CDR2 loops are SGHTA and FQGNSA. The CDR3 sequence holds 14 residues, the cysteine and phenylalanine included. The CDR3 DNA has 42 bases and is translated from base 1. V and J lose 3 bases and 7 bases, and a span of 12 bases separates them.